This T cell receptor (beta chain) was identified in a study of blood T cell repertoires in COVID-19. The V gene's germline CDR1 is MDHEN and CDR2 SYDVKM. The CDR3 spans 15 residues. V was trimmed by 7 bases and J by 6 bases, leaving 19 bases between them. The assay was immunoSEQ multiplex PCR, and TCRdb's table has in-frame clones only and misses some. In the table there are about 82,000 clones, around four fifths of which are singletons. This chain uses TRBV28 with TRBJ1-5, with D possibly matching TRBD1 (6 bases). This sequence was found in a woman aged 60-70 years with acute or convalescent COVID-19. Material: peripheral blood. This chain's CDR3 is CASIENRARGQPQHF. In nucleotides, the CDR3 is TGTGCCAGCATAGAAAACAGGGCTAGGGGTCAGCCCCAGCATTTT.